Following are 22 T cell receptor beta chains from one sample sequenced in a study of neurological immune-mediated disorders. TCRdb redid the calling of the 5' RACE reads with MiXCR, one entry per CDR3 protein. Among about 36,000 distinct CDR3 sequences listed, around 10% were seen once. Time point meaning: technical triplicate 1. The material sequenced was PBMCs. The receptors stem from a man in his 60s with HTLV-1-associated myelopathy (HAM/TSP).

There are many counts of this clonotype. The rearrangement links TRBV12-3 or TRBV12-4 to TRBJ1-5; D call uncertain. This CDR3 has 17 residues. V shed 4 bases and J shed 0 bases, with 16 bases lying between them. CDR3 protein: CASSWSRGSVSNQPQHF. DNA of the CDR3: TGTGCCAGCAGTTGGTCCAGAGGGTCGGTTAGCAATCAGCCCCAGCATTTT.

There are many counts of this clonotype. The chain is built from TRBV5-1 and TRBJ1-2; D is uncertain. The CDR3 totals 14 residues. Trimming shortened V by 5 bases and J by 3 bases, and 14 bases separated the two germline ends. Per germline, CDR1 SGHRS and CDR2 YFSETQ. CDR3 coding DNA: TGCGCCAGCAGAACGAACGAATATGACTATGGCTACACCTTC. Its translation is CASRTNEYDYGYTF.

This clonotype was found many times. The chain combines TRBV7-3 with TRBJ2-3; the D call may be TRBD1 or TRBD2 (5 bases each). The ends were cut back, 3 bases at V and 11 bases at J, with 15 bases in the middle. Per the germline V gene, CDR1 is SGHTA and CDR2 is FQGTGA. The CDR3 consists of 13 residues. CDR3 amino acids: CASSFAHRDEQYF. The CDR3 coding sequence is TGTGCCAGCAGCTTCGCCCACCGGGACGAGCAGTATTTT.

This clonotype was picked up many times. In DNA form, the CDR3 reads TGTGCCAGCAGTTCACCCACAACTCACCGGGACGCTCTTTACTTGAAGCAGTACTTC. Its translation is CASSSPTTHRDALYLKQYF. This chain connects TRBV27 to TRBJ2-7; D could derive from TRBD1 or TRBD2 (5 bases each). Germline CDR1 reads MNHEY; CDR2 reads SMNVEV (reference sequence). With 4 bases removed from V and 8 bases from J, the gap between germline ends came to 33 bases. CDR3 size: 19 residues.

This clonotype has at least ten counts. The V call is TRBV2, the J call TRBJ2-5, with a possible D match to TRBD2 (6 bases). The CDR3 has 16 amino acids. Per germline, CDR1 SNHLY and CDR2 FYNNEI. V was cut by 4 bases and J by 4 bases, with 19 bases left in between. The CDR3: CASSGVAAGGSETQYF. The DNA for the CDR3 is TGTGCCAGCAGTGGAGTAGCAGCCGGAGGGTCAGAGACCCAGTACTTC.

This chain's CDR3 is CASSFGKGSSRANVLTF. The CDR3 DNA reads as TGTGCCAGCAGTTTCGGGAAGGGTTCCTCTAGAGCCAACGTCCTGACTTTC. The gene calls are TRBV12-3 or TRBV12-4 and TRBJ2-6, with a tentative D call TRBD2 (5 bases). This CDR3 contains 17 residues. V lost 3 bases, J lost 7 bases, and 19 bases lay in between.

This clonotype appeared many times. The genes are TRBV5-1 and TRBJ2-5, with TRBD1 identical over 7 bases. The CDR3 loop spans 14 amino acids. Trimming took 2 bases from V and 5 from J; bases not matched to a gene: 6. CDR1 and CDR2 from the germline V gene are SGHRS and YFSETQ. The CDR3 here is CASSFGTGDETQYF. The CDR3 DNA is TGCGCCAGCAGCTTTGGAACAGGGGATGAGACCCAGTACTTC.

Notes on this clonotype: This could be a read error, since a much larger clone is one nucleotide away. The chain combines TRBV18 with TRBJ2-6, with TRBD2 matching 9 bases. The CDR3 loop spans 18 amino acids. V gave up 6 bases and J gave up 2 bases; unmatched junction bases: 11. CDR1 is KGHSH and CDR2 is LQKENI in the germline V gene. CDR3 sequence: CASSPAGGNTPGANVLTF. For the CDR3, the DNA is TGTGCCAGCTCCCCGGCGGGAGGGAATACCCCTGGGGCCAACGTCCTGACTTTC. Based on the CDR3 plus reference TRBV18 and TRBJ2-6, the full variable domain is NAGVMQNPRHLVRRRGQEARLRCSPMKGHSHVYWYRQLPEEGLKFMVYLQKENIIDESGMPKERFSAEFPKEGPSILRIQQVVRGDSAAYFCASSPAGGNTPGANVLTFGAGSRLTVL.

The chain carries TRBV15 and TRBJ2-7; TRBD1 is a possible D gene (6 bases). Germline V gene sequence: CDR1 LNHNV, CDR2 YYDKDF (reference sequence). This CDR3 has 16 residues. Trimming stripped 0 bases from V and 6 bases from J, with 18 bases between. The CDR3 loop reads CATSRDHRGILREQYF. The CDR3 nucleotides read TGTGCCACCAGCAGAGATCATAGGGGGATTTTACGCGAGCAGTACTTC.

This clonotype was seen at least ten times. This chain connects TRBV5-4 to TRBJ2-7, with 9 positions matching TRBD2. CDR3 length: 15 amino acids. V lost 4 bases, J lost 1 base, and 6 bases stayed unmatched. From germline, CDR1 is SGHNT and CDR2 YYREEE (reference sequence). The CDR3 sequence: CASSRSGSVSYEQYF. The DNA for the CDR3 is TGTGCCAGCAGCCGTAGCGGGAGTGTGTCCTACGAGCAGTACTTC. The full variable domain, rest sourced from reference TRBV5-4 and TRBJ2-7, is ETGVTQSPTHLIKTRGQQVTLRCSSQSGHNTVSWYQQALGQGPQFIFQYYREEENGRGNFPPRFSGLQFPNYSSELNVNALELDDSALYLCASSRSGSVSYEQYFGPGTRLTVT.

A single count supports this clonotype. V gene TRBV19 combines with J gene TRBJ2-5, with 13 bases that match TRBD2. Trimming at V came to 5 bases and at J to 2 bases, leaving 8 bases not matched to a gene. The CDR3 runs to 17 residues. The germline V gene encodes CDR1 LNHDA and CDR2 SQIVND (reference sequence). Here the CDR3 reads CASSPRGGLAGQETQYF. DNA for the CDR3: TGTGCCAGTAGTCCCCGTGGGGGACTAGCGGGACAAGAGACCCAGTACTTC. Looking up the rest from reference TRBV19 and TRBJ2-5 gives the full variable domain: DGGITQSPKYLFRKEGQNVTLSCEQNLNHDAMYWYRQDPGQGLRLIYYSQIVNDFQKGDIAEGYSVSREKKESFPLTVTSAQKNPTAFYLCASSPRGGLAGQETQYFGPGTRLLVL.

On this clonotype: The conserved closing phenylalanine or tryptophan is absent in this CDR3, likely reflecting a read error. The chain combines TRBV7-9 with TRBJ2-3; D is perhaps TRBD1 (6 bases). This CDR3 contains 18 residues. The V gene lost 4 bases and the J gene lost 3 bases, with 23 bases spanning the gap. CDR1 SEHNR and CDR2 FQNEAQ come from the germline V gene (reference sequence). In nucleotides, the CDR3 is TGTGCCAGCAGCTCACCTCGGTGGGGGCTAGCAGGTACAGATACGCAGTATTCT. Translation: CASSSPRWGLAGTDTQYS.

This clonotype is judged medium-sized. The V call is TRBV20-1, the J call TRBJ2-5, with D uncertain. This CDR3 comprises 14 residues. The germline V gene encodes CDR1 DFQATT and CDR2 SNEGSKA (reference sequence). V gave up 1 base and J gave up 4 bases, with 13 bases separating them. This CDR3 is CSARAVGPLETQYF. In nucleotides, the CDR3 is TGCAGTGCTAGAGCGGTAGGGCCGTTAGAGACCCAGTACTTC.

This clonotype was counted at least ten times. This chain joins TRBV5-1 and TRBJ2-2; tentatively, D is TRBD1 or TRBD2 (7 bases each). CDR1 is SGHRS and CDR2 is YFSETQ in the germline V gene. V was shortened by 3 bases and J by 6 bases, with 15 bases between the two germline ends. The CDR3 sequence is 15 residues long. Here the CDR3 reads CASSSGGVVAGELFF. In DNA form, the CDR3 reads TGCGCCAGCAGCTCAGGGGGGGTCGTGGCCGGGGAGCTGTTTTTT.

This clonotype was seen repeatedly, ten times or more. The chain uses TRBV5-1 and TRBJ1-1; no clear D gene. Germline assignment: CDR1 SGHRS and CDR2 YFSETQ. CDR3 size: 15 residues. Trimming took 0 bases from V and 2 from J, leaving 11 bases between them. For the CDR3, the DNA is TGCGCCAGCAGCTTGGCGGCTGTTCTTAACACTGAAGCTTTCTTT. This gives the protein CASSLAAVLNTEAFF.

Comment on this clonotype: Germline and junction disagree at one end, which may indicate a read error. J is TRBJ1-1 and V is TRBV28; TRBD1 is a possible D gene (6 bases). Per germline, CDR1 MDHEN and CDR2 SYDVKM. The CDR3 consists of 16 residues. The CDR3 is CASRIFSGQTNNEAFF. The CDR3 bases are TGTGCCAGCAGAATTTTCTCCGGACAGACGAACAATGAAGCTTTCTTT.

The chain has TRBV28 and TRBJ1-5; no clear D gene. This CDR3 has 16 amino acids. Germline CDR1 is MDHEN and CDR2 is SYDVKM. The ends were cut back, 6 bases at V and 0 bases at J, with 15 bases in the middle. For the CDR3, the DNA is TGTGCCAGCAGCCGGTTGACGAGGGTTAGCAATCAGCCCCAGCATTTT. This translates into CASSRLTRVSNQPQHF.

This clonotype was counted ten times or more. The genes are TRBV20-1 and TRBJ1-5; D might be TRBD1 (5 bases). Per the germline V gene, CDR1 is DFQATT and CDR2 is SNEGSKA (reference sequence). The CDR3 is made up of 15 amino acids. Trimming stripped 5 bases from V and 0 bases from J, with 14 bases between. The CDR3 spells CSASGGGNSNQPQHF. The CDR3 region has the DNA TGCAGTGCTTCCGGGGGGGGAAATAGCAATCAGCCCCAGCATTTT.

This clonotype counts as large (0.1 to 1%). The V call is TRBV28, the J call TRBJ1-2; unclear D gene. Germline CDR1 and CDR2: MDHEN and SYDVKM. Trimming took 1 base from V and 0 from J, leaving 9 bases between them. The CDR3 covers 15 residues. CDR3 sequence (DNA): TGTGCCAGCAGTTTATCAGGACTGACTAACTATGGCTACACCTTC. Its translation is CASSLSGLTNYGYTF.

This clonotype was counted many times. An end of the junction differs from the germline gene, which may be a read error. CDR3 amino acids: CASSLGWSSEQFF. The CDR3 region has the DNA TGTGCTAGCAGCTTAGGTTGGAGTAGTGAGCAGTTCTTC. This chain connects TRBV7-7 to TRBJ2-1; no reliable D call. Germline V gives CDR1 SSHAT, CDR2 FNYEAQ (reference sequence). The CDR3 has 13 residues.

This clonotype came up many times. This chain connects TRBV29-1 to TRBJ2-1, with D perhaps being TRBD1 or TRBD2 (6 bases each). The germline V and J ends were trimmed by 7 bases and 7 bases, with 26 bases remaining between them. The length of the CDR3 is 16 residues. CDR1 SQVTM and CDR2 ANQGSEA come from the germline V gene. Here the CDR3 DNA reads TGCAGCGCCCCGGGGGCGTTGAGGCAGGGTGGGAATGAGCAGTTCTTC. Translated: CSAPGALRQGGNEQFF.

This chain connects TRBV10-3 to TRBJ2-3, with D uncertain. This CDR3 spans 15 amino acids. V lost 2 bases and J 2 bases, leaving 11 bases between the germline ends. CDR1 is ENHRY, CDR2 SYGVKD, per germline. The CDR3 protein is CAISEVADPTDTQYF. CDR3 coding DNA: TGTGCCATCAGTGAGGTGGCGGACCCCACAGATACGCAGTATTTT.